This TCR beta chain was identified in a study of T cell changes during pregnancy in multiple sclerosis. Libraries were prepared by immunoSEQ multiplex PCR; TCRdb keeps only in-frame clonotypes and omits some of them. Here the sample spans roughly 40,000 clones, roughly nine tenths being singletons. This clone was recorded only once. The receptor's source is a female donor with multiple sclerosis, enrolled in a pregnancy study. The sample here was CD8+ T cells from peripheral blood mononuclear cells, taken in the first trimester of pregnancy.

CDR3 sequence: CASSPQGGVTGELFF. The CDR3 DNA sequence: TGCGCCAGCAGCCCGCAGGGGGGCGTCACCGGGGAGCTGTTTTTT. The chain has TRBV4-1 and TRBJ2-2, with D possibly being TRBD1 (7 bases). Germline lookup yields CDR1 MGHRA and CDR2 YSYEKL. This CDR3 is 15 amino acids long. V lost 4 bases and J lost 4, with 13 bases in between.